The clone carrying this T cell receptor beta chain has only a few counts. Antigen: not known. The sample belongs to a study of chemoradiotherapy in HPV16-positive cancers. Study in general: Candidate HPV-specific clones and shared TCR motifs came from a couple of HPV16-positive patients.

Sequencing was performed with immunoSEQ multiplex PCR; in TCRdb, only in-frame clones are kept and a portion is missing. The sample includes 20,000 to 25,000 clones, more than 85% of them seen just once. Germline V gene sequence: CDR1 MNHNS, CDR2 SASEGT. V lost 2 bases and J 2 bases, leaving 3 bases between the germline ends. CDR3 length equals 12 residues. Repeated repertoire sampling spanned the course of chemoradiotherapy. Study outcomes and limitations: Candidate HPV-specific clones and E7-related TCR motifs grew in tumor during treatment. The functional HPV-specific definition rests on just a couple of HPV16-positive patients.

The sample consisted of blood, taken from a patient who underwent chemoradiotherapy. The genes are TRBV6-1 and TRBJ2-5; no firm D call. The TCR comes from a human donor with HPV-associated anogenital cancer. The DNA of the CDR3 is TGTGCCAGCAGTGAATCTCAAGAGACCCAGTACTTC. Translation: CASSESQETQYF.